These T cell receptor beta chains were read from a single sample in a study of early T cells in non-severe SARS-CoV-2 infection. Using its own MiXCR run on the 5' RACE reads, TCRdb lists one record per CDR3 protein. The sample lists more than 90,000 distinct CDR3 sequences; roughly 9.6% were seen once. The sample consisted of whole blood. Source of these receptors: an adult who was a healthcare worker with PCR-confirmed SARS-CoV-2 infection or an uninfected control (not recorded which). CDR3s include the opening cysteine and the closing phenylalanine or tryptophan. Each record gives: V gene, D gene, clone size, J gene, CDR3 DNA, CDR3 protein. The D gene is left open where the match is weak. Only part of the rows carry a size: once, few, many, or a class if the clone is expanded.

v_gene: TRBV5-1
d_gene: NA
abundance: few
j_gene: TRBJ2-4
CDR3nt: TGCGCCAGCAGTCTTGCCCCAAGGGACATTCAGTACTTC
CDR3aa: CASSLAPRDIQYF

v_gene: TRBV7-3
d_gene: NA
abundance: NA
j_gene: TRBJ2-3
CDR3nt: TGTGCCAGCAGCCCCGACGGGCGGTCAGATACGCAGTATTTT
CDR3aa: CASSPDGRSDTQYF

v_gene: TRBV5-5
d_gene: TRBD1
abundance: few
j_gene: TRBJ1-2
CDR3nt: TGTGCCAGCAGCCTGGAGATGGGACAGGTTCGGGATAACTATGGCTACACCTTC
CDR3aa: CASSLEMGQVRDNYGYTF

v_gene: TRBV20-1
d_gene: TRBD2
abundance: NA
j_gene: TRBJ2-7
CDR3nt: TGCAGTGCTCTAGCGGGTGAGCAGTACTTC
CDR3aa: CSALAGEQYF

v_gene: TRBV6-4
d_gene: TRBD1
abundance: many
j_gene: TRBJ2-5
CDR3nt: TGTGCCAGCAGTGTCTCTACCACTCAGGGACAGATGAAAACTGGAGGAGAGACCCAGTACTTC
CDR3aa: CASSVSTTQGQMKTGGETQYF

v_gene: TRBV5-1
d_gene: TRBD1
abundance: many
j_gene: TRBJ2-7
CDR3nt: TGCGCCAGCAGCTTGGGACGGGACAGGGGCTCCTACGAGCAGTACTTC
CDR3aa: CASSLGRDRGSYEQYF

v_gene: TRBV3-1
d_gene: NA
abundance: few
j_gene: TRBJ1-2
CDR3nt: TGTGCCAGCAGCCAGACAGGTTTAGGCGGCTACACCTTC
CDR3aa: CASSQTGLGGYTF

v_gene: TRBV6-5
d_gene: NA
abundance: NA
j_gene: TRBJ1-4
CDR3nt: TGTGCCAGCAGCCGGACACGAAATGAAAAACTGTTTTTT
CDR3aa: CASSRTRNEKLFF

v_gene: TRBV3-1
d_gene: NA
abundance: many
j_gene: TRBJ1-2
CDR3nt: TGTGCCAGCAGCCCGACCTTATATTATGGCTACACCTTC
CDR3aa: CASSPTLYYGYTF

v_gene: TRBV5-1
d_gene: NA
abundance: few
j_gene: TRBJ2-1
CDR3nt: TGCGCCAGCAGCTTGTTCCCAGCGGACAATGAGCAGTTCTTC
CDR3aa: CASSLFPADNEQFF

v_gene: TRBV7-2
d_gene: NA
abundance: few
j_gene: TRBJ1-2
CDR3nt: TGTGCCAGCAGCTTAAGTTCTTATGGCTACACCTTC
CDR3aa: CASSLSSYGYTF

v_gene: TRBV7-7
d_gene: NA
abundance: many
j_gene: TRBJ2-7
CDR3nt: TGTGCCAGCAGCCCCGGGACGGGGGCGGTCGAGCAGTACTTC
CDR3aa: CASSPGTGAVEQYF

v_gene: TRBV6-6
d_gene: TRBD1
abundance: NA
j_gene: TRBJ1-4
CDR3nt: TGTGCCAGCAGTTACTCGTGGGACAGCGAAAATGAAAAACTGTTTTTT
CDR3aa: CASSYSWDSENEKLFF

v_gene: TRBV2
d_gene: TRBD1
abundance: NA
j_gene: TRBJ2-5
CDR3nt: TGTGCCAGCAGGGAACCAGGGGGCGCAGAGACCCAGTACTTC
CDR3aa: CASREPGGAETQYF

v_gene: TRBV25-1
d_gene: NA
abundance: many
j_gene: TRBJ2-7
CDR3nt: TGTGCCAGCAGTGTCGGGACGGGCTACGAGCAGTACTTC
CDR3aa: CASSVGTGYEQYF

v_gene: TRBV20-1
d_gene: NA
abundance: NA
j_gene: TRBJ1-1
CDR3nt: TGCAGTGCTAGAGTTGGGTCGAACACTGAAGCTTTCTTT
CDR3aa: CSARVGSNTEAFF

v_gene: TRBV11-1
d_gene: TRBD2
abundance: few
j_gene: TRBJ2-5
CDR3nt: TGTGCCAGCAGCTCTGGGACTAGCGGACCCAAAGAGACCCAGTACTTC
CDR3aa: CASSSGTSGPKETQYF

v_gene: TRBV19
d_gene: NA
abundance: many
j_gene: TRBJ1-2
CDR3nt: TGTGCCAGTAGTATCCGACGGGCGGGTGGCTACACCTTC
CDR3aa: CASSIRRAGGYTF

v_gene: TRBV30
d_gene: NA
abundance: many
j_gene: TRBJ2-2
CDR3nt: TGTGCCTGGAGTGGCACCGGGGAGCTGTTTTTT
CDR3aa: CAWSGTGELFF

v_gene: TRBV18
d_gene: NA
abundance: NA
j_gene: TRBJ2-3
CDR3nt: TGTGCCAGCTCAACTCAGGGTGCCCTCACAGATACGCAGTATTTT
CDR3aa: CASSTQGALTDTQYF

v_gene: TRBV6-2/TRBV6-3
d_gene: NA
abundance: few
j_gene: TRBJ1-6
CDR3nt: TGTGCCAGCAGTTTGGGAGGATCACCCCTCCACTTT
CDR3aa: CASSLGGSPLHF

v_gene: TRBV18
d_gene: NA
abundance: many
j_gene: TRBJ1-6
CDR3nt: TGTGCCAGCTCACGTGGAGTAGCAAATTCACCCCTCCACTTT
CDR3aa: CASSRGVANSPLHF

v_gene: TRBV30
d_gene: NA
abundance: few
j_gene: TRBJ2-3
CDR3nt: TGTGCCTGGAGTGGGAGCGATACGCAGTATTTT
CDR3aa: CAWSGSDTQYF

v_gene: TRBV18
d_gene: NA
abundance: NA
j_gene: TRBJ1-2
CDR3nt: TGTGCCAGCTCCCCGCAGGACACTTATGGCTACACCTTC
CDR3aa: CASSPQDTYGYTF

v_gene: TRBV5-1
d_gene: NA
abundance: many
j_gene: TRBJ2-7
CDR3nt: TGTGCCAGCAGTCTGGGGCCAAGCTCCTACGAGCAGTACTTC
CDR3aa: CASSLGPSSYEQYF

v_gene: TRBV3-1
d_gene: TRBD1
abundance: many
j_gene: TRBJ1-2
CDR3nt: TGTGCCAGCAGCCAAGGTCAGGGGGTTAACTATGGCTACACCTTC
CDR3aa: CASSQGQGVNYGYTF

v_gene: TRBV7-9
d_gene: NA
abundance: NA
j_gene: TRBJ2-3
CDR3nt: TGTGCCAGCAGCCACCCCCGGGATACGCAGTATTTT
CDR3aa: CASSHPRDTQYF

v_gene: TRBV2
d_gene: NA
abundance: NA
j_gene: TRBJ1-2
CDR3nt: TGTGCCAGCAGTGGGGAATGGAACTATGGCTACACCTTC
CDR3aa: CASSGEWNYGYTF

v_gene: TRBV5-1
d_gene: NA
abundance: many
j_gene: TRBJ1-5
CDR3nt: TGCGCCAGCAGCTTGGGCGAGAATAGCAATCAGCCCCAGCATTTT
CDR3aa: CASSLGENSNQPQHF

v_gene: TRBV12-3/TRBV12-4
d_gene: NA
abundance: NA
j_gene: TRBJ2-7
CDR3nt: TGTGCCAGCACCTCGGCGGGCGAGCAGTACTTC
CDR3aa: CASTSAGEQYF

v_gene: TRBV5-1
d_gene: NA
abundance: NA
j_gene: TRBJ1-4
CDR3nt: TGCGCCAGCAGCACCACCCGGGCGGGTGAAAAACTGTTTTTT
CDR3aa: CASSTTRAGEKLFF

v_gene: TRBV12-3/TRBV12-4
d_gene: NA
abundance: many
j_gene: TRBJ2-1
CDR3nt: TGTGCCAGCAGCCTTAAGGGATTTAGCTCCTACAATGAGCAGTTCTTC
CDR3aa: CASSLKGFSSYNEQFF

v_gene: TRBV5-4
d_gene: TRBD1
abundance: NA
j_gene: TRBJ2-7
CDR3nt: TGTGCCAGCAGCACGAATACAGGGGCCGGCGAGCAGTACTTC
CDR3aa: CASSTNTGAGEQYF

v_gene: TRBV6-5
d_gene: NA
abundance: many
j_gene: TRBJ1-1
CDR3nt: TGTGCCAGCAGTCAACAGGTGGACACTGAAGCTTTCTTT
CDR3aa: CASSQQVDTEAFF

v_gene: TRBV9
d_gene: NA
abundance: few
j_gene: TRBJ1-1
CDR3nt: TGTGCCAGCAGCGAGGGGGGCGGAAATGAAAAGGCTGAAGCTTTCTTT
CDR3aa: CASSEGGGNEKAEAFF

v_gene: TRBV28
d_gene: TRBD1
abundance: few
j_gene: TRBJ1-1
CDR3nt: TGTGCCAGCAGTTCCGCCGGGACAGGGACCACTGAAGCTTTCTTT
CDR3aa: CASSSAGTGTTEAFF

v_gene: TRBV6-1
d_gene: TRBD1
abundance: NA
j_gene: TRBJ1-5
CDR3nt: TGTGCCAGCAGCGGACAGGGGAGTTTCGGTCAGCCCCAGCATTTT
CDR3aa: CASSGQGSFGQPQHF

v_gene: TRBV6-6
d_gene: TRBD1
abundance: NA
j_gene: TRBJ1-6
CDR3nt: TGTGCCAGCAGTTATGGGACAGAGCATTCACCCCTCCACTTT
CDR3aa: CASSYGTEHSPLHF

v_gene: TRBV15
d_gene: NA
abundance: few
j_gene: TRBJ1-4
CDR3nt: TGTGCCACCAGCAGAGGGGGTAGTGCAACTAATGAAAAACTGTTTTTT
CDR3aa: CATSRGGSATNEKLFF

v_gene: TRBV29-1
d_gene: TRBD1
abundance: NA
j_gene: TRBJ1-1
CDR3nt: TGCAGCGTTGAAGATCCGAGGACAGGGGGCACTGAAGCTTTCTTT
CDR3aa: CSVEDPRTGGTEAFF

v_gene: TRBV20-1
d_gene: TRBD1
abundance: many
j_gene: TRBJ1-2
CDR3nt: TGCAGTGCTAGAGAAGCTTACCGGGACAGGGGTGGTTATGGCTACACCTTC
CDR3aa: CSAREAYRDRGGYGYTF

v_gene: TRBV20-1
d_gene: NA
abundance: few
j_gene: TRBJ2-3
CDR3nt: TGCAGTGCGGGGGCGGCAGATACGCAGTATTTT
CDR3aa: CSAGAADTQYF

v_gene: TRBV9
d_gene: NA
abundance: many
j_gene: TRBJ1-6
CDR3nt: TGTGCCAGCAGCGTAGGGACACACAATTCACCCCTCCACTTT
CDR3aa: CASSVGTHNSPLHF

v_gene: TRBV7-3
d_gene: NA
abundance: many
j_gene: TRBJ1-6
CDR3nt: TGTGCCAGCAGCACGACAGGTGCTCGCTCACCCCTCCACTTT
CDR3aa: CASSTTGARSPLHF

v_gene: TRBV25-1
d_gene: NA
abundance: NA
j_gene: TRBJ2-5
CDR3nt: TGTGCCAGCAGTATCCGGGACATAAAACGAGAAGAGACCCAGTACTTC
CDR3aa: CASSIRDIKREETQYF

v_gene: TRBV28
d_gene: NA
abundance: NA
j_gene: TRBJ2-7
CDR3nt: TGTGCCAGCAGTGTTACCTACGAGCAGTACTTC
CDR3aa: CASSVTYEQYF

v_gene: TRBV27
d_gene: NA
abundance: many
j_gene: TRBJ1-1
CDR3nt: TGTGCCAGCAGTTCTCGGACAGCCCAAGGGGTTAACACTGAAGCTTTCTTT
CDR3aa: CASSSRTAQGVNTEAFF

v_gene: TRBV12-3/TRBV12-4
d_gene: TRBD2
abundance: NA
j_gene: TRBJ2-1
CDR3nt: TGTGCCAGCAGTTTTAAGACTAGCGGGATCAATGAGCAGTTCTTC
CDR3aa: CASSFKTSGINEQFF

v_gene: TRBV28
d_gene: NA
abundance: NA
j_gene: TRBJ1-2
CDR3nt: TGTGCCAGCAGTTTGAGCAATTCTAACTATGGCTACACCTTC
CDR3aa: CASSLSNSNYGYTF

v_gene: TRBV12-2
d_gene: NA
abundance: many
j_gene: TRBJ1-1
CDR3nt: TGTGCAAGTCGCTTAGGGCAGGGCCCCCTCTGGGACACTGAAGCTTTCTTT
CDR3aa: CASRLGQGPLWDTEAFF

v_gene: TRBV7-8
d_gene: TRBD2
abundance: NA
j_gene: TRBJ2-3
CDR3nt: TGTGCCAGCAGCACCCAGCGGGGTCTAGGCCCAGATACGCAGTATTTT
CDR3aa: CASSTQRGLGPDTQYF

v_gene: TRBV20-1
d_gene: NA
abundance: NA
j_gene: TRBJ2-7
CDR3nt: TGCAGTGCTAGAGATGAAATTATCATGGGGACCTACGAGCAGTACTTC
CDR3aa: CSARDEIIMGTYEQYF

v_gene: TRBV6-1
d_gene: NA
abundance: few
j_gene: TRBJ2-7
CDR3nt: TGTGCCAGCAGAGTGCAGGGGTACGAGCAGTACTTC
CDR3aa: CASRVQGYEQYF

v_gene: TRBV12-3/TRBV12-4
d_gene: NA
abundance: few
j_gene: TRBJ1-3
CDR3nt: TGTGCCAGCAGCCGTGACGGAATCTCTGGAAACACCATATATTTT
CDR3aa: CASSRDGISGNTIYF

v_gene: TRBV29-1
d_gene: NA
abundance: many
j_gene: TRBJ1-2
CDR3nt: TGCAGCGTTGGTTCCGGGAAGTACTATGGCTACACCTTC
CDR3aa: CSVGSGKYYGYTF